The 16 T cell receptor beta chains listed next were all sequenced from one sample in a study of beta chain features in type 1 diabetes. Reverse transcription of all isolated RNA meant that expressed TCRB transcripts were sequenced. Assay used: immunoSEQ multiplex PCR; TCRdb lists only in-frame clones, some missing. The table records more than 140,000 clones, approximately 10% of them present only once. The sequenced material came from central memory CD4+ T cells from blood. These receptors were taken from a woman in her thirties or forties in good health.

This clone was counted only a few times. The CDR3 protein is CSVASPEQFF. The CDR3 nucleotides read TGCAGCGTTGCCTCCCCTGAGCAGTTCTTC. This chain uses TRBV29-1 with TRBJ2-1, with D uncertain. Per germline, CDR1 SQVTM and CDR2 ANQGSEA. This CDR3 is 10 amino acids long. The V end was cut by 4 bases, the J end by 9 bases, with 7 bases between.

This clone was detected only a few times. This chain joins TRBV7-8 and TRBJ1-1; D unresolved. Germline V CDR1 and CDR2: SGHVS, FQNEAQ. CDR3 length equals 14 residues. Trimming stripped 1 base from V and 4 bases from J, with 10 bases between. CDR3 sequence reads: CASSLETRGTEAFF. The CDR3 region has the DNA TGTGCCAGCAGCTTAGAGACCCGGGGCACTGAAGCTTTCTTT.

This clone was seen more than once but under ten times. The CDR3 spells CASSWTGGQPQHF. The CDR3 nucleotides read TGTGCCAGCAGCTGGACAGGGGGTCAGCCCCAGCATTTT. The chain has TRBV5-4 and TRBJ1-5; 10 nucleotides align to TRBD1. CDR1 is SGHNT and CDR2 is YYREEE in the germline V gene (reference sequence). J gave up 6 bases and V 3 bases, and 0 bases lay outside the gene matches. This CDR3 has 13 residues.

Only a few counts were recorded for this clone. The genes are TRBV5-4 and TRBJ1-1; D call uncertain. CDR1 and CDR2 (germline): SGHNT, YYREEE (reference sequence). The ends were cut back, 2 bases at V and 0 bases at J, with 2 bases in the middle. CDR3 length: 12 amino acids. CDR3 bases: TGTGCCAGCAGCTTCATGAACACTGAAGCTTTCTTT. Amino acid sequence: CASSFMNTEAFF.

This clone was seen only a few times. The CDR3 loop is CASSRARQGYGYTF. The CDR3 DNA is TGTGCCAGCAGCCGGGCGCGGCAGGGTTATGGCTACACCTTC. This chain links TRBV7-2 with TRBJ1-2; D is perhaps TRBD1 (5 bases). The germline gives CDR1 SGHTA, CDR2 FQGNSA. The CDR3 is 14 residues long. V was pared by 5 bases and J by 5 bases, with 15 bases between.

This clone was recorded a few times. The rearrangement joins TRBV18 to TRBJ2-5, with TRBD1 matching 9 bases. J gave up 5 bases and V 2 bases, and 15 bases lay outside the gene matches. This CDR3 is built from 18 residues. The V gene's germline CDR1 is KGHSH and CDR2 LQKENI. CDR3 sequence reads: CASSPRPGQGTGAETQYF. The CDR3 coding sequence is TGTGCCAGCTCACCAAGGCCGGGACAGGGAACAGGGGCGGAGACCCAGTACTTC.

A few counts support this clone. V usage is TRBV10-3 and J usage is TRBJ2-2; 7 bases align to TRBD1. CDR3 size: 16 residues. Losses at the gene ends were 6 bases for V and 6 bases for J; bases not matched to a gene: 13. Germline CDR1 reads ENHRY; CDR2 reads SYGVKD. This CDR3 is CAIRDDRDRAAGELFF. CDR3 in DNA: TGTGCCATCAGAGACGACCGGGACAGAGCCGCCGGGGAGCTGTTTTTT.

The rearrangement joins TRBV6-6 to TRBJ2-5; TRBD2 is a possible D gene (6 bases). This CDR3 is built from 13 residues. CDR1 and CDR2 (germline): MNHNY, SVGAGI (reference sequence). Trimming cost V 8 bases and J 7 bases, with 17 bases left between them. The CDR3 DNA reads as TGTGCCAGCGGAGATAGCGGACCGGGGACCCAGTACTTC. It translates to CASGDSGPGTQYF.

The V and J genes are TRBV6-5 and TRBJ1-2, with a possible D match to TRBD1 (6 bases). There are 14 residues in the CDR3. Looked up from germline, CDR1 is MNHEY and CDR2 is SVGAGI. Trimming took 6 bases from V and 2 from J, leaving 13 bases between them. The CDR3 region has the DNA TGTGCCAGCAGGGGATTTACAGGGAACTATGGCTACACCTTC. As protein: CASRGFTGNYGYTF.

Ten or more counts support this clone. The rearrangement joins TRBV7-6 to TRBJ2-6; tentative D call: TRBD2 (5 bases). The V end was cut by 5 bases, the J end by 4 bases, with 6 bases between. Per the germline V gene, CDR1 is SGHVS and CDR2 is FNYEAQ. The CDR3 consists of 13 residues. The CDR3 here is CASSPGGANVLTF. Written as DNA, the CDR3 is TGTGCCAGCAGCCCGGGGGGGGCCAACGTCCTGACTTTC.

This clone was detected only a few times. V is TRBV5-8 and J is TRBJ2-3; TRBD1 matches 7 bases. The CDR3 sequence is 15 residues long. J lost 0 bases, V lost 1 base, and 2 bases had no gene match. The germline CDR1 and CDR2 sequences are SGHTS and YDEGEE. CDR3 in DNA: TGTGCCAGCAGCTTGAAGGGGGCAAGCACAGATACGCAGTATTTT. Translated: CASSLKGASTDTQYF. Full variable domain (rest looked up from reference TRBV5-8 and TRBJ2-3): EAGVTQSPTHLIKTRGQQATLRCSPISGHTSVYWYQQALGLGLQFLLWYDEGEERNRGNFPPRFSGRQFPNYSSELNVNALELEDSALYLCASSLKGASTDTQYFGPGTRLTVL.

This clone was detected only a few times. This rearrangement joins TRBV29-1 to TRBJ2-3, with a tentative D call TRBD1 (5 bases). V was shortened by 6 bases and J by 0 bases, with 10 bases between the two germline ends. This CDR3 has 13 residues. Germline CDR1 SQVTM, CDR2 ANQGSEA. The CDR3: CSVDSPSTDTQYF. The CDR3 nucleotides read TGCAGCGTCGACAGTCCTAGCACAGATACGCAGTATTTT.

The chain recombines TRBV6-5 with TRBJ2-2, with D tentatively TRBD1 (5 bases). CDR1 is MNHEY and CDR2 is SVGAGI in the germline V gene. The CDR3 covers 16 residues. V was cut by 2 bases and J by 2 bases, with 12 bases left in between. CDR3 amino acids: CASSYGAGRNTGELFF. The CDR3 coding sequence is TGTGCCAGCAGTTACGGGGCAGGCCGAAACACCGGGGAGCTGTTTTTT.

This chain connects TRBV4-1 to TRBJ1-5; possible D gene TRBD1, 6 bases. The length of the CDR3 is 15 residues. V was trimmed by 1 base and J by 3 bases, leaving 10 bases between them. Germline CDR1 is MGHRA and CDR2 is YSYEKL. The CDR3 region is CASSQGWTDNQPQHF. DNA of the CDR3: TGCGCCAGCAGCCAAGGTTGGACAGACAATCAGCCCCAGCATTTT.

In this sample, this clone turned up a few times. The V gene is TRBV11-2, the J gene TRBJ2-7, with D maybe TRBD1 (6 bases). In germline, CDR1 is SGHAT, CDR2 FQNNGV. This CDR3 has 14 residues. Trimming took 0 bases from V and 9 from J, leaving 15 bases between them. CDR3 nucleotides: TGTGCCAGCAGCTTAGACGGGAACAGGGCCGGGCAGTACTTC. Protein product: CASSLDGNRAGQYF. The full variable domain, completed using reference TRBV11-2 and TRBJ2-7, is EAGVAQSPRYKIIEKRQSVAFWCNPISGHATLYWYQQILGQGPKLLIQFQNNGVVDDSQLPKDRFSAERLKGVDSTLKIQPAKLEDSAVYLCASSLDGNRAGQYFGPGTRLTVT.

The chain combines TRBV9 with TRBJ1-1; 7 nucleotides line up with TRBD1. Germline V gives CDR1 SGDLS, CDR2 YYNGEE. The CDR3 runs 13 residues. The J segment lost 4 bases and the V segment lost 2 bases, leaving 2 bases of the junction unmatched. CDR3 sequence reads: CASSVSGGTEAFF. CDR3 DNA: TGTGCCAGCAGCGTTTCAGGGGGCACTGAAGCTTTCTTT. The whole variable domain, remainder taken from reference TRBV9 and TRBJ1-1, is DSGVTQTPKHLITATGQRVTLRCSPRSGDLSVYWYQQSLDQGLQFLIQYYNGEERAKGNILERFSAQQFPDLHSELNLSSLELGDSALYFCASSVSGGTEAFFGQGTRLTVV.